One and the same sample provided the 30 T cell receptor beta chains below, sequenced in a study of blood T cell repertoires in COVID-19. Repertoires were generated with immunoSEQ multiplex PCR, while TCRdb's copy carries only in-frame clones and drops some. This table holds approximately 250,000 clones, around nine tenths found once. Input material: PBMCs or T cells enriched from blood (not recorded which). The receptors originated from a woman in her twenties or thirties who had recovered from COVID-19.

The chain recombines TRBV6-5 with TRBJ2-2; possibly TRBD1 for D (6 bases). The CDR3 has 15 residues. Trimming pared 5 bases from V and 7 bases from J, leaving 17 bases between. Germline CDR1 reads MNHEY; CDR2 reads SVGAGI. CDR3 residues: CASSPWGRSVGELFF. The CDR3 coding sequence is TGTGCCAGCAGTCCTTGGGGGCGGTCTGTCGGGGAGCTGTTTTTT.

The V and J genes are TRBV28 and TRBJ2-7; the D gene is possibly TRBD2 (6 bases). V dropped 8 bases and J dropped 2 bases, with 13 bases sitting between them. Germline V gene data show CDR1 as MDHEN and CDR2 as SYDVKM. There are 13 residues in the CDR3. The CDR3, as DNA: TGTGCCAGCGGAGTAGCGGCTACCTACGAGCAGTACTTC. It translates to CASGVAATYEQYF.

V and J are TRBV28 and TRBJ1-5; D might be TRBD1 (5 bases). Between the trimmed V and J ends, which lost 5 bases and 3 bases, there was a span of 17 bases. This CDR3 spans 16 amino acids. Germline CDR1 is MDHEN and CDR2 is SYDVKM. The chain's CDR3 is CASSSASDSLNQPQHF. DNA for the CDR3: TGTGCCAGCAGTAGCGCCTCCGACAGCCTCAATCAGCCCCAGCATTTT.

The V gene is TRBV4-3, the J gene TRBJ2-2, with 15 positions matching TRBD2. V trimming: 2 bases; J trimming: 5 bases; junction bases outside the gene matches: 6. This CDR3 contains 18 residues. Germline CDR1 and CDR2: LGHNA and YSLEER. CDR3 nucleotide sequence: TGCGCCAGCAGCCAAAACCGGGGACTAGCGGGAGGTACCGGGGAGCTGTTTTTT. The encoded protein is CASSQNRGLAGGTGELFF.

DNA for the CDR3: TGCGCCAGCAGCTTTCGTATGGGGGCTCACACTGAAGCTTTCTTT. Protein sequence: CASSFRMGAHTEAFF. This chain connects TRBV5-1 to TRBJ1-1, with a weak D call TRBD1 (6 bases). V was pared by 2 bases and J by 3 bases, with 14 bases between. Looked up from germline, CDR1 is SGHRS and CDR2 is YFSETQ. The CDR3 covers 15 residues.

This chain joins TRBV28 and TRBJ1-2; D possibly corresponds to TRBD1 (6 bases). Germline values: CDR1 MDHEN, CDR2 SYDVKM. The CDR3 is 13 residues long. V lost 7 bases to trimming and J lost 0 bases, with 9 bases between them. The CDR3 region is CASTRTANYGYTF. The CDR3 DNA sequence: TGTGCCAGCACACGGACAGCTAACTATGGCTACACCTTC.

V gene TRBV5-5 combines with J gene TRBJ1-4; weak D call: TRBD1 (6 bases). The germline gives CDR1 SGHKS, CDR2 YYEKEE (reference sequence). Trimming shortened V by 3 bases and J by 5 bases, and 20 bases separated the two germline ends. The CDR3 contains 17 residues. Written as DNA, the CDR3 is TGTGCCAGCAGCTCCATTCATGGGAACAGGGAGAATGAAAAACTGTTTTTT. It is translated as CASSSIHGNRENEKLFF.

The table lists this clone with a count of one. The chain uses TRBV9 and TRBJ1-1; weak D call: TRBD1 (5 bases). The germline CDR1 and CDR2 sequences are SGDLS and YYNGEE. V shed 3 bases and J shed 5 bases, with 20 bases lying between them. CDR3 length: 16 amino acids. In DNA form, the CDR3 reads TGTGCCAGCAGCGGGACTCGGGGGAGGGGCTTTACTGAAGCTTTCTTT. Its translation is CASSGTRGRGFTEAFF.

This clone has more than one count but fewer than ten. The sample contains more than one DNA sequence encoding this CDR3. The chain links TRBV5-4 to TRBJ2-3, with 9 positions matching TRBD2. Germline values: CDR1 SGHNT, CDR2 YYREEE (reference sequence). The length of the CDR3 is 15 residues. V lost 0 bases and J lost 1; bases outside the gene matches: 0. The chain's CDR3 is CASSLGLAGTDTQYF. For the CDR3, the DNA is TGTGCCAGCAGCTTGGGACTAGCGGGCACAGATACGCAGTATTTT.

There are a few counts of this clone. The CDR3 DNA reads as TGTGCCAGCAGTTCTGGGAGGGCTGGAAACACCATATATTTT. Its translation is CASSSGRAGNTIYF. V gene TRBV27 combines with J gene TRBJ1-3; no clear D. Trimming took 4 bases from V and 2 from J, leaving 9 bases between them. This CDR3 is 14 amino acids long. Germline V gene data show CDR1 as MNHEY and CDR2 as SMNVEV (reference sequence).

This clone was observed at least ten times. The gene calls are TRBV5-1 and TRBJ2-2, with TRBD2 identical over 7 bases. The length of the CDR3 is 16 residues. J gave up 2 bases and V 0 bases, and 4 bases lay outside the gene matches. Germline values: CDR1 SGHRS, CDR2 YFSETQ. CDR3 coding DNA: TGCGCCAGCAGCTTGGGGCCAGCGGGAAACACCGGGGAGCTGTTTTTT. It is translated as CASSLGPAGNTGELFF.

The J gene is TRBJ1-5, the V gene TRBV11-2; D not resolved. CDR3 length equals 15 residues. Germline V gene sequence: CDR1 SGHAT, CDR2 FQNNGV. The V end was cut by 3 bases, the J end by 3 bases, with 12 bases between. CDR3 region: CASSFGGRPNQPQHF. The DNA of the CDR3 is TGTGCCAGCAGCTTTGGAGGGCGACCCAATCAGCCCCAGCATTTT.

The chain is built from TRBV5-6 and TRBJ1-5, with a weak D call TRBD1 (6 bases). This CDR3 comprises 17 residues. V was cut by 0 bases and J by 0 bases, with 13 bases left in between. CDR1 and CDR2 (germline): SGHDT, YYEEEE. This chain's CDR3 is CASSLATGPYSNQPQHF. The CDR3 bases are TGTGCCAGCAGCTTGGCAACAGGGCCGTATAGCAATCAGCCCCAGCATTTT.

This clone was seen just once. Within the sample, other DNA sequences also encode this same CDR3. CDR3 DNA: TGCAGCGTTGGCCCGGGACAGGGGAACACTGAAGCTTTCTTT. This codes for CSVGPGQGNTEAFF. This sequence joins TRBV29-1 and TRBJ1-1; 9 bases agree with TRBD1. V trimming: 4 bases; J trimming: 1 base; junction bases outside the gene matches: 4. This CDR3 region has 14 residues. CDR1 and CDR2 (germline): SQVTM, ANQGSEA. The full variable domain, rest sourced from reference TRBV29-1 and TRBJ1-1, is SAVISQKPSRDICQRGTSLTIQCQVDSQVTMMFWYRQQPGQSLTLIATANQGSEATYESGFVIDKFPISRPNLTFSTLTVSNMSPEDSSIYLCSVGPGQGNTEAFFGQGTRLTVV.

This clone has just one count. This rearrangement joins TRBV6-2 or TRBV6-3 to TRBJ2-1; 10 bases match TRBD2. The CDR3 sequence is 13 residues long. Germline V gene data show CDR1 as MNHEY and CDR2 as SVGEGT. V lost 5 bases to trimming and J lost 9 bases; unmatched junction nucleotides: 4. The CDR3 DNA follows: TGTGCCAGCAGTCGGGGACTAGCGCTTGAGCAGTTCTTC. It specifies CASSRGLALEQFF.

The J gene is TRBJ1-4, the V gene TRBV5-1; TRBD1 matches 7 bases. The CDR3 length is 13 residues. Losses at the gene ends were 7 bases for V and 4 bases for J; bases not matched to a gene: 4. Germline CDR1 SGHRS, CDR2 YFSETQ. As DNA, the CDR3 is TGCGCCAGCGCCCGGGACAGTAATGAAAAACTGTTTTTT. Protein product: CASARDSNEKLFF.

The CDR3 bases are TGTGCCAGCAGCTTGGGGCAGTTTAATTCACCCCTCCACTTT. Protein sequence: CASSLGQFNSPLHF. The chain combines TRBV5-4 with TRBJ1-6; D call uncertain. V was cut by 0 bases and J by 6 bases, with 7 bases left in between. This CDR3 is 14 amino acids long. CDR1 and CDR2 (germline): SGHNT, YYREEE (reference sequence).

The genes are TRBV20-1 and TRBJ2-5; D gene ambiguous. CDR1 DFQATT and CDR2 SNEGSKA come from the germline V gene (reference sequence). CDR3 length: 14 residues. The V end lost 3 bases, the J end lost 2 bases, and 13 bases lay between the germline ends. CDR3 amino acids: CSASSVWQQETQYF. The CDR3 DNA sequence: TGCAGTGCTAGTTCCGTATGGCAGCAAGAGACCCAGTACTTC.

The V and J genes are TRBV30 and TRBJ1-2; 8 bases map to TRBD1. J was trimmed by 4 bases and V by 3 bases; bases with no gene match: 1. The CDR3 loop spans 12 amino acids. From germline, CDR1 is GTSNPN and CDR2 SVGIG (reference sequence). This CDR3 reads CAWRDRAYGYTF. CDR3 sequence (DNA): TGTGCCTGGAGGGACAGGGCCTATGGCTACACCTTC.

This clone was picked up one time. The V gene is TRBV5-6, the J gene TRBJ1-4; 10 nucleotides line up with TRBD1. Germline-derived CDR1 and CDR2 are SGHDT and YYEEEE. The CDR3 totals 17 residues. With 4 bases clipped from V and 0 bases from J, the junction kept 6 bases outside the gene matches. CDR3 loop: CASSLTGGLTTNEKLFF. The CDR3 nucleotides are TGTGCCAGCAGCCTGACAGGGGGCCTAACAACTAATGAAAAACTGTTTTTT.

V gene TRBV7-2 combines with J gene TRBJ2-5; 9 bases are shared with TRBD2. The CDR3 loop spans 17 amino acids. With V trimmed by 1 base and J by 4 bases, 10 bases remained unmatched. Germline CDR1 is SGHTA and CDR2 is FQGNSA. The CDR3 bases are TGTGCCAGCAGCTTAGGAGGCGCTAGCGGGGTTGGAGAGACCCAGTACTTC. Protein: CASSLGGASGVGETQYF. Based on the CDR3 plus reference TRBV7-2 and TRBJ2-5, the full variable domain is GAGVSQSPSNKVTEKGKDVELRCDPISGHTALYWYRQSLGQGLEFLIYFQGNSAPDKSGLPSDRFSAERTGGSVSTLTIQRTQQEDSAVYLCASSLGGASGVGETQYFGPGTRLLVL.

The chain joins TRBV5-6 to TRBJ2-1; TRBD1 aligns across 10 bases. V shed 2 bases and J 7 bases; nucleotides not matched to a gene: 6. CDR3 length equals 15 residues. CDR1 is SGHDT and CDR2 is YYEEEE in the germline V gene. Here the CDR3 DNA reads TGTGCCAGCAGCTTCGGGACAGGGGCAGGGAATGAGCAGTTCTTC. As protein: CASSFGTGAGNEQFF.

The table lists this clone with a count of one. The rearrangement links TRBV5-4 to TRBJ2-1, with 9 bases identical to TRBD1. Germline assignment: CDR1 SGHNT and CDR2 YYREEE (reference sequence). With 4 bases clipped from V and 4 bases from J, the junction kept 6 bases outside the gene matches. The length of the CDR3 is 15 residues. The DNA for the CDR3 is TGTGCCAGCAGCCCAGACAGGGGGGGGTACAATGAGCAGTTCTTC. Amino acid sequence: CASSPDRGGYNEQFF.

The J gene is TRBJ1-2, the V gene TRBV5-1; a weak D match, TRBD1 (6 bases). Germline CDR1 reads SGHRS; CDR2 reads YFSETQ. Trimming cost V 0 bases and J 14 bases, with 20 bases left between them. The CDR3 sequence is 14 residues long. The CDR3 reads CASSLGGTTARGTF. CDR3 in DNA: TGCGCCAGCAGCTTGGGGGGGACAACGGCCAGAGGGACCTTC. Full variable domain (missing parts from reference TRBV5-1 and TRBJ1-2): KAGVTQTPRYLIKTRGQQVTLSCSPISGHRSVSWYQQTPGQGLQFLFEYFSETQRNKGNFPGRFSGRQFSNSRSEMNVSTLELGDSALYLCASSLGGTTARGTFGSGTRLTVV.

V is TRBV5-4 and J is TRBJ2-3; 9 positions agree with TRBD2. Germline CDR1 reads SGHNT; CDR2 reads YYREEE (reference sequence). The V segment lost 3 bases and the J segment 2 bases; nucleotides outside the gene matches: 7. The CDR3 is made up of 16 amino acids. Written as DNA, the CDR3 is TGTGCCAGCAGCTCGTCAAGCGGGAGGAACACAGATACGCAGTATTTT. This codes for CASSSSSGRNTDTQYF.

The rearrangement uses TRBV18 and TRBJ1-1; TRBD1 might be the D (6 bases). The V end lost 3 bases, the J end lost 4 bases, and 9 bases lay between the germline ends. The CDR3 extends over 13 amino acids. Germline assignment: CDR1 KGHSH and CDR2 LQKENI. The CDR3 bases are TGTGCCAGCTCACCGACAGGCAGCACTGAAGCTTTCTTT. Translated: CASSPTGSTEAFF.

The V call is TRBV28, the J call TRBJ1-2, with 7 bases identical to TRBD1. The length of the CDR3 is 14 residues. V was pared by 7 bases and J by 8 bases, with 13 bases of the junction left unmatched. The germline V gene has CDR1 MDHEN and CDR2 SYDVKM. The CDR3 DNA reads TGTGCCAGCACCTCAACCGGGACAGCCGCGGGCTACACCTTC. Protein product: CASTSTGTAAGYTF.

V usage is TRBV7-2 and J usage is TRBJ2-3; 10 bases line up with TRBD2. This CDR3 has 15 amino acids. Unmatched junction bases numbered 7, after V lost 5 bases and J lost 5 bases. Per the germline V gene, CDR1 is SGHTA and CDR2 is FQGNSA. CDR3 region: CASSRTSGTGDTQYF. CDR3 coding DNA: TGTGCCAGCAGCCGTACTAGCGGGACGGGAGATACGCAGTATTTT.

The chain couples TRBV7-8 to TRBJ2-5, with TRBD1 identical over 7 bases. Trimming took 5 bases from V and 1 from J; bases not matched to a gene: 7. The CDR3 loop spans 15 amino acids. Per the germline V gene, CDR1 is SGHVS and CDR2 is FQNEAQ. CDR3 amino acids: CASSLKGQLQETQYF. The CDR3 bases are TGTGCCAGCAGCCTCAAGGGACAGCTCCAAGAGACCCAGTACTTC.

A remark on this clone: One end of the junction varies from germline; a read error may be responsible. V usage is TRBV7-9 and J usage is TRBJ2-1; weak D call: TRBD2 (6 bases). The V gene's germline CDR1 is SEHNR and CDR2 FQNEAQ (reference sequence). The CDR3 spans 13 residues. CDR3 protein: CASSLPSPGLDIF. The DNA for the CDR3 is TGTGCCAGCAGCTTACCCTCCCCGGGACTCGACATCTTC.